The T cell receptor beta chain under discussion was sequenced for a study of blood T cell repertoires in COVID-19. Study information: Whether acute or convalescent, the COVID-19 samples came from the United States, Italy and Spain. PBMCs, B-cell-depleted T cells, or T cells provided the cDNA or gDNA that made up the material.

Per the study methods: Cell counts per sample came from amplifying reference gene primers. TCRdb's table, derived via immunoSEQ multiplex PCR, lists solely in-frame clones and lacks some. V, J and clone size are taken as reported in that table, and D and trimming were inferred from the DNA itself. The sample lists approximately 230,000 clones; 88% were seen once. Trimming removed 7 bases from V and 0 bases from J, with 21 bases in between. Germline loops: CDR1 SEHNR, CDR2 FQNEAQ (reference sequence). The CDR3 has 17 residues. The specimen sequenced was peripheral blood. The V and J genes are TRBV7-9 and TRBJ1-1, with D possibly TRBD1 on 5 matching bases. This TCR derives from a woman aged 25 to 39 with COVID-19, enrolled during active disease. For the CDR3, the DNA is TGTGCCAGCACCCGCGCGGCAGGGTCGCCGATGAACACTGAAGCTTTCTTT. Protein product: CASTRAAGSPMNTEAFF.